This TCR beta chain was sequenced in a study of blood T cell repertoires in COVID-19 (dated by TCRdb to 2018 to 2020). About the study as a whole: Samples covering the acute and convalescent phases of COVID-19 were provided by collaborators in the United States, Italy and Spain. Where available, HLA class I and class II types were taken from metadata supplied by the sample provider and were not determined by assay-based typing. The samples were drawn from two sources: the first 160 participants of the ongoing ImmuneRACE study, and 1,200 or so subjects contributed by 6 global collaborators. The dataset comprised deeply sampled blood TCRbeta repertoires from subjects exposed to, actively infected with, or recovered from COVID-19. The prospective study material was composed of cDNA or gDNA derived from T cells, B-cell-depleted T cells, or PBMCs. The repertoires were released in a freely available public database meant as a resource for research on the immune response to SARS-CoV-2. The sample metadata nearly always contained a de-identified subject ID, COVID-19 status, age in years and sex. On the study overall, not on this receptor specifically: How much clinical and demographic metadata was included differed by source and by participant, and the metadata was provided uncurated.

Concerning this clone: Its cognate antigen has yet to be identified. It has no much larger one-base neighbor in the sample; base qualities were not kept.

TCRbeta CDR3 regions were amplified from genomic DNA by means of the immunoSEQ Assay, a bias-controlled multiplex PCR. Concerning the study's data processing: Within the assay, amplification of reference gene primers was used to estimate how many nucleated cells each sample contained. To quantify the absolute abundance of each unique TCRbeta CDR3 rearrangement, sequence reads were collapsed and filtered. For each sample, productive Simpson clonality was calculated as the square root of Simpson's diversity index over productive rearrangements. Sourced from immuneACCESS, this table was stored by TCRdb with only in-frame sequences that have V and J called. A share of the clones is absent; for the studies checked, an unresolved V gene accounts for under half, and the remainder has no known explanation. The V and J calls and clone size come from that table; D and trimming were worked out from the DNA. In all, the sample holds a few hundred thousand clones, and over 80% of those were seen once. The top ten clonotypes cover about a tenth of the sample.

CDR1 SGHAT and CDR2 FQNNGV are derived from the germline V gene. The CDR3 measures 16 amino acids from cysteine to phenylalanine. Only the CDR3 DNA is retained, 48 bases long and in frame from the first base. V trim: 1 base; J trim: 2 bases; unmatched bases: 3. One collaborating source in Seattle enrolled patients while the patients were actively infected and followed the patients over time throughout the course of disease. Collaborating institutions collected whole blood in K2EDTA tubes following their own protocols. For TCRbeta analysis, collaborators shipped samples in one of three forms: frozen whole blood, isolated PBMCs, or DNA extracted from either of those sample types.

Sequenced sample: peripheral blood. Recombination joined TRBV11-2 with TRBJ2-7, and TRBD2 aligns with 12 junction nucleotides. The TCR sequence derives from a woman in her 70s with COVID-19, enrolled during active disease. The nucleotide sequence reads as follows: TGTGCCAGCAGCTTAGGGACTAGCGGGACCCCCTACGAGCAGTACTTC. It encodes CASSLGTSGTPYEQYF.